This is a list of T cell receptor beta chains from one sample in a study of T cells in Graves' hyperthyroidism and ophthalmopathy. MiXCR, run by TCRdb on the multiplex PCR reads, gives a single entry per CDR3 protein. Here the sample spans some 570,000 distinct CDR3 sequences, approximately 15% being singletons. The specimen sequenced was blood. The receptor source for this set is a woman between 18 and 30 years old with Graves' ophthalmopathy. The CDR3 runs from the conserved cysteine through the conserved F or W. Fields, in order: D gene, clone size, J gene, V gene, CDR3 protein, CDR3 DNA. D genes are given only for firm matches. Where a row states a size, it is once, few, many or the class of an expanded clone; other rows omit it.

d_gene: TRBD1; abundance: many; j_gene: TRBJ1-1; v_gene: TRBV7-9; CDR3aa: CASSLWGTGGLLRGNTEAFF; CDR3nt: TGTGCCAGCAGCTTATGGGGGACAGGGGGCCTTCTCAGAGGGAACACTGAAGCTTTCTTT
d_gene: .; abundance: many; j_gene: TRBJ1-2; v_gene: TRBV2; CDR3aa: CASSGPPGAYGYTF; CDR3nt: TGTGCCAGCAGTGGACCACCAGGGGCGTATGGCTACACCTTC
d_gene: TRBD1; abundance: few; j_gene: TRBJ2-7; v_gene: TRBV15; CDR3aa: CATRDRANSYEQYF; CDR3nt: TGTGCCACAAGGGACAGGGCAAACTCCTACGAGCAGTACTTC
d_gene: .; abundance: many; j_gene: TRBJ1-1; v_gene: TRBV30; CDR3aa: CAWSRGATEAFF; CDR3nt: TGTGCCTGGAGTAGGGGGGCCACTGAAGCTTTCTTT
d_gene: .; abundance: few; j_gene: TRBJ1-5; v_gene: TRBV9; CDR3aa: CASSADSYQPQHF; CDR3nt: TGTGCCAGCAGCGCTGACAGCTATCAGCCCCAGCATTTT
d_gene: TRBD1; abundance: few; j_gene: TRBJ1-5; v_gene: TRBV20-1; CDR3aa: CSAADRANQPQHF; CDR3nt: TGCAGTGCTGCAGACAGGGCGAATCAGCCCCAGCATTTT
d_gene: TRBD1; abundance: many; j_gene: TRBJ2-7; v_gene: TRBV7-2; CDR3aa: CASSSRDSPYEQYF; CDR3nt: TGTGCCAGCAGCTCCAGGGACAGCCCCTACGAGCAGTACTTC
d_gene: .; abundance: few; j_gene: TRBJ2-1; v_gene: TRBV29-1; CDR3aa: CSVELTAGQFF; CDR3nt: TGCAGCGTTGAGTTGACGGCGGGGCAGTTCTTC
d_gene: TRBD2; abundance: .; j_gene: TRBJ2-3; v_gene: TRBV6-2/TRBV6-3; CDR3aa: CASSYSGLAGVRVVPDTQYF; CDR3nt: TGTGCCAGCAGTTACTCTGGACTAGCGGGAGTAAGAGTGGTTCCAGATACGCAGTATTTT
d_gene: TRBD2; abundance: many; j_gene: TRBJ2-5; v_gene: TRBV11-2; CDR3aa: CASSLGGRAPGETQYF; CDR3nt: TGTGCCAGCAGCTTAGGCGGGAGGGCCCCAGGAGAGACCCAGTACTTC
d_gene: .; abundance: .; j_gene: TRBJ1-1; v_gene: TRBV4-1; CDR3aa: CASSQGSTGYTEAFF; CDR3nt: TGCGCCAGCAGCCAAGGATCGACTGGTTACACTGAAGCTTTCTTT
d_gene: .; abundance: .; j_gene: TRBJ2-3; v_gene: TRBV7-2; CDR3aa: CASSFFFDMLRGTDTQYF; CDR3nt: TGTGCCAGCAGCTTTTTCTTTGATATGCTAAGAGGCACAGATACGCAGTATTTT
d_gene: .; abundance: many; j_gene: TRBJ1-1; v_gene: TRBV5-1; CDR3aa: CASSALGGQTEAFF; CDR3nt: TGCGCCAGCAGCGCTCTCGGGGGCCAAACTGAAGCTTTCTTT
d_gene: .; abundance: many; j_gene: TRBJ2-5; v_gene: TRBV2; CDR3aa: CASSERGRGETQYF; CDR3nt: TGTGCCAGCAGTGAAAGGGGTAGGGGAGAGACCCAGTACTTC
d_gene: .; abundance: many; j_gene: TRBJ2-1; v_gene: TRBV6-2/TRBV6-3; CDR3aa: CASSFGALNEQFF; CDR3nt: TGTGCCAGCAGTTTCGGGGCTCTCAATGAGCAGTTCTTC
d_gene: TRBD2; abundance: many; j_gene: TRBJ2-7; v_gene: TRBV5-1; CDR3aa: CASSHRSLAGEYEQYF; CDR3nt: TGCGCCAGCTCCCACCGAAGCCTAGCGGGAGAGTACGAGCAGTACTTC
d_gene: .; abundance: few; j_gene: TRBJ2-2; v_gene: TRBV27; CDR3aa: CASSDTGTSRTGELFF; CDR3nt: TGTGCCAGCAGTGACACCGGGACCTCTAGGACCGGGGAGCTGTTTTTT
d_gene: TRBD2; abundance: .; j_gene: TRBJ2-1; v_gene: TRBV6-2/TRBV6-3; CDR3aa: CASSTRTVRAGAGDEQFF; CDR3nt: TGTGCCTCCTCGACCAGGACGGTCAGAGCGGGAGCCGGAGATGAGCAGTTCTTC
d_gene: .; abundance: .; j_gene: TRBJ2-1; v_gene: TRBV30; CDR3aa: CAWSVAGQAEQFF; CDR3nt: TGTGCCTGGAGTGTAGCGGGACAGGCTGAGCAGTTCTTC
d_gene: TRBD2; abundance: .; j_gene: TRBJ2-5; v_gene: TRBV9; CDR3aa: CASSVRGGETQYF; CDR3nt: TGTGCCAGCAGCGTACGGGGAGGGGAGACCCAGTACTTC
d_gene: .; abundance: .; j_gene: TRBJ2-2; v_gene: TRBV7-9; CDR3aa: CASSSPWLADTGELFF; CDR3nt: TGTGCCAGCAGCTCTCCGTGGTTGGCGGACACCGGGGAGCTGTTTTTT
d_gene: .; abundance: .; j_gene: TRBJ1-6; v_gene: TRBV10-1; CDR3aa: CASSENPNSPLHF; CDR3nt: TGCGCCAGCAGTGAGAACCCCAATTCACCCCTCCACTTT
d_gene: .; abundance: many; j_gene: TRBJ2-1; v_gene: TRBV15; CDR3aa: CATSRDQALGLYNEQFF; CDR3nt: TGTGCCACCAGCAGAGATCAGGCTCTCGGGCTCTACAATGAGCAGTTCTTC
d_gene: .; abundance: .; j_gene: TRBJ1-2; v_gene: TRBV11-1; CDR3aa: CASSLVADGYTF; CDR3nt: TGTGCCAGCAGCTTAGTGGCGGATGGCTACACCTTC
d_gene: .; abundance: many; j_gene: TRBJ2-7; v_gene: TRBV2; CDR3aa: CASRVADIQGYEQYF; CDR3nt: TGTGCCAGCAGAGTAGCAGATATTCAGGGGTACGAGCAGTACTTC
d_gene: TRBD2; abundance: .; j_gene: TRBJ2-5; v_gene: TRBV10-3; CDR3aa: CATRNRLAGTQETQYF; CDR3nt: TGTGCCACGCGGAACCGACTAGCGGGAACGCAAGAGACCCAGTACTTC
d_gene: TRBD2; abundance: .; j_gene: TRBJ2-1; v_gene: TRBV29-1; CDR3aa: CSLLPREDHGSEQFF; CDR3nt: TGCAGCCTCCTCCCACGGGAGGATCATGGCAGTGAGCAGTTCTTC
d_gene: .; abundance: many; j_gene: TRBJ1-4; v_gene: TRBV5-1; CDR3aa: CASSFATNEKLFF; CDR3nt: TGCGCCAGCAGCTTTGCAACTAATGAAAAACTGTTTTTT
d_gene: .; abundance: few; j_gene: TRBJ2-1; v_gene: TRBV19; CDR3aa: CASSMGSYNEQFF; CDR3nt: TGTGCCAGTAGTATGGGTTCCTACAATGAGCAGTTCTTC
d_gene: .; abundance: .; j_gene: TRBJ2-5; v_gene: TRBV5-1; CDR3aa: CASSSGPDETQYF; CDR3nt: TGCGCCAGCAGCTCGGGCCCAGACGAGACCCAGTACTTC
d_gene: TRBD2; abundance: many; j_gene: TRBJ2-7; v_gene: TRBV3-1; CDR3aa: CATSSGGSYEQYF; CDR3nt: TGTGCCACCTCTAGCGGGGGATCCTACGAGCAGTACTTC
d_gene: .; abundance: many; j_gene: TRBJ2-2; v_gene: TRBV12-3/TRBV12-4; CDR3aa: CASTPRGKANTGELFF; CDR3nt: TGTGCCAGCACCCCACGCGGAAAAGCGAACACCGGGGAGCTGTTTTTT
d_gene: TRBD2; abundance: few; j_gene: TRBJ2-5; v_gene: TRBV20-1; CDR3aa: CSARGGGRARETQYF; CDR3nt: TGCAGTGCTAGAGGGGGCGGGAGGGCCCGTGAGACCCAGTACTTC
d_gene: .; abundance: many; j_gene: TRBJ2-7; v_gene: TRBV7-2; CDR3aa: CASSIHREAYEQYF; CDR3nt: TGTGCCAGCAGCATTCACCGGGAAGCCTACGAGCAGTACTTC
d_gene: .; abundance: once; j_gene: TRBJ1-5; v_gene: TRBV19; CDR3aa: CASSIDSLQGSWGNQPQHF; CDR3nt: TGTGCCAGTAGTATAGATAGTTTACAGGGCTCGTGGGGCAATCAGCCCCAGCATTTT
d_gene: TRBD2; abundance: few; j_gene: TRBJ2-1; v_gene: TRBV10-3; CDR3aa: CAISVGSSGAYNEQFF; CDR3nt: TGTGCCATCAGTGTTGGGTCTAGCGGAGCCTACAATGAGCAGTTCTTC
d_gene: .; abundance: many; j_gene: TRBJ1-2; v_gene: TRBV20-1; CDR3aa: CSARAPPPGHRYGYTF; CDR3nt: TGCAGTGCTAGAGCTCCCCCCCCCGGACACCGTTATGGCTACACCTTC
d_gene: TRBD2; abundance: many; j_gene: TRBJ2-5; v_gene: TRBV28; CDR3aa: CASSLAGDGQETQYF; CDR3nt: TGTGCCAGCAGTTTAGCGGGAGATGGCCAAGAGACCCAGTACTTC
d_gene: .; abundance: many; j_gene: TRBJ2-2; v_gene: TRBV3-1; CDR3aa: CASSAQGFTGELFF; CDR3nt: TGTGCCAGCAGCGCCCAGGGGTTCACCGGGGAGCTGTTTTTT